Shown below are 30 T cell receptor beta chains from a single sample sequenced in a study of blood T cell repertoires in COVID-19. Profiling relied on immunoSEQ multiplex PCR, and the TCRdb table lists in-frame clones only, not all of them. Found here are approximately 160,000 clones, about 84% of them singletons; the top ten hold approximately 6%. Sequencing used PBMCs or T cells enriched from blood (not recorded which). The origin of the receptors is a man aged 40-55 years who had recovered from COVID-19.

The chain recombines TRBV21-1 with TRBJ2-3; the D call in the table, TRBD1, was not verified against the DNA. TRBV21-1 counts as a pseudogene. The CDR3 totals 14 residues. The CDR3 loop reads CASSTHVFTDTQYF. The CDR3 DNA sequence: TGTGCCAGCAGCACACACGTCTTCACAGATACGCAGTATTTT.

The genes are TRBV24-1 and TRBJ2-1; D gene ambiguous. The CDR3 runs 13 residues. CDR1 KGHDR and CDR2 SFDVKD come from the germline V gene. V lost 7 bases and J lost 8, with 14 bases in between. CDR3 in amino acids: CATRGSGLDEQFF. CDR3 sequence (DNA): TGTGCCACCAGGGGCAGTGGGCTCGATGAGCAGTTCTTC.

This chain connects TRBV11-3 to TRBJ2-5, with 8 bases matching TRBD2. Trimming at V came to 5 bases and at J to 4 bases, leaving 12 bases not matched to a gene. The length of the CDR3 is 16 residues. Germline CDR1 is SGHNT and CDR2 is YENEEA. The CDR3 DNA reads TGTGCCAGCAGCCCCTCCTATCTAGCGGGTGGAGAGACCCAGTACTTC. Amino acid sequence: CASSPSYLAGGETQYF.

This clone was found once. The chain is built from TRBV6-1 and TRBJ1-2; 9 bases line up with TRBD1. The CDR3 has 14 amino acids. Germline V gene data show CDR1 as MNHNS and CDR2 as SASEGT. V shed 3 bases and J 7 bases; nucleotides not matched to a gene: 6. CDR3 amino acids: CASSDYRGLGGYTF. In DNA form, the CDR3 reads TGTGCCAGCAGTGATTACAGGGGGCTTGGTGGCTACACCTTC.

This clone was detected only a few times. The CDR3 sequence is CASSGQVGEKLFF. The CDR3 DNA is TGTGCCAGCAGCGGACAGGTTGGGGAAAAACTGTTTTTT. The chain uses TRBV12-3 or TRBV12-4 and TRBJ1-4; TRBD1 matches 7 bases. The CDR3 is 13 residues long. The V and J ends lost 6 bases and 8 bases, in that order; junction bases with no gene match: 6.

This chain uses TRBV3-1 (or the pseudogene TRBV3-2) with TRBJ1-2; no clear D gene. V was trimmed by 1 base and J by 2 bases, leaving 8 bases between them. The CDR3 consists of 14 residues. The germline CDR1 and CDR2 sequences are LGHDT and YNNKEL (reference sequence). As DNA, the CDR3 is TGTGCCAGCAGCCAAGGGTTGGAGAACTATGGCTACACCTTC. Protein product: CASSQGLENYGYTF.

This clone was counted a few times. The chain has TRBV14 and TRBJ1-1; D is undetermined. The CDR3 sequence is 15 residues long. Germline lookup yields CDR1 SGHDN and CDR2 FVKESK. Trimming pared 1 base from V and 5 bases from J, leaving 14 bases between. The CDR3 loop reads CASSQVRGSWTEAFF. The CDR3 DNA reads TGTGCCAGCAGCCAAGTCCGCGGTTCGTGGACTGAAGCTTTCTTT.

The genes are TRBV24-1 and TRBJ2-7; 9 bases agree with TRBD1. With 3 bases clipped from V and 2 bases from J, the junction kept 4 bases outside the gene matches. The CDR3 runs to 15 residues. CDR1 is KGHDR, CDR2 SFDVKD, per germline. The CDR3 here is CATSDRTGAPYEQYV. CDR3 sequence (DNA): TGTGCCACCAGTGATAGGACAGGGGCTCCCTACGAGCAGTACGTC.

The genes are TRBV10-1 and TRBJ1-1, with 7 positions matching TRBD1. The CDR3 is made up of 13 amino acids. Germline CDR1 reads WNHNN; CDR2 reads SYGVQD (reference sequence). J was trimmed by 5 bases and V by 5 bases; bases with no gene match: 5. In DNA, the CDR3 is TGCGCCAGCAGTAGACAGGGATTGACTGAAGCTTTCTTT. It yields the protein CASSRQGLTEAFF.

The chain has TRBV10-3 and TRBJ1-1, with D perhaps TRBD1 (5 bases). Germline values: CDR1 ENHRY, CDR2 SYGVKD. The V end lost 0 bases, the J end lost 8 bases, and 16 bases lay between the germline ends. This CDR3 is built from 15 residues. The CDR3 DNA reads TGTGCCATCAGTGAGTCTCAATATCGGCAGGGCGAAGCTTTCTTT. This sequence encodes CAISESQYRQGEAFF.

The sample holds one count of this clone. V gene TRBV10-2 combines with J gene TRBJ2-7, with 7 nucleotides matching TRBD2. Per the germline V gene, CDR1 is WSHSY and CDR2 is SAAADI. The CDR3 consists of 13 residues. V trimming: 0 bases; J trimming: 7 bases; junction bases outside the gene matches: 3. In nucleotides, the CDR3 is TGCGCCAGCAGTGAGTCTACAGCGGGGGAGCAGTACGTC. Translating it yields CASSESTAGEQYV.

The chain has TRBV7-3 and TRBJ1-2, with 7 bases fitting TRBD1. After removal of 4 bases from V and 5 bases from J, the junction contained 16 bases not matched to a gene. CDR1 and CDR2 from the germline V gene are SGHTA and FQGTGA. This CDR3 comprises 17 residues. The chain's CDR3 is CASSSPPPGTVSYGYTF. The CDR3 DNA sequence: TGTGCCAGCAGCTCTCCCCCCCCCGGGACAGTAAGTTATGGCTACACCTTC.

The gene calls are TRBV29-1 and TRBJ2-7, with TRBD2 identical over 12 bases. Germline V gene sequence: CDR1 SQVTM, CDR2 ANQGSEA. This CDR3 region has 14 residues. The trim removed 6 bases at V and 1 base at J, leaving 4 bases unmatched. CDR3 sequence reads: CSVNGLAGSYEQYF. The CDR3 nucleotides are TGCAGCGTCAACGGACTAGCGGGGTCCTACGAGCAGTACTTC.

The table lists this clone with a few counts. The chain has TRBV27 and TRBJ1-2, with D perhaps matching TRBD1 (5 bases). The V end was cut by 5 bases, the J end by 8 bases, with 18 bases between. The CDR3 covers 14 residues. The germline V gene encodes CDR1 MNHEY and CDR2 SMNVEV (reference sequence). The DNA of the CDR3 is TGTGCCAGCAGTCCCCGACAGAGTCTAGGGGGCTACACCTTC. This encodes CASSPRQSLGGYTF.

This sequence joins TRBV9 and TRBJ1-3; possibly TRBD1 for D (5 bases). The CDR3 loop spans 13 amino acids. The germline gives CDR1 SGDLS, CDR2 YYNGEE. The V end lost 4 bases, the J end lost 3 bases, and 8 bases lay between the germline ends. CDR3 coding DNA: TGTGCCAGCAGCTGGGGGGATGGAAACACCATATATTTT. Translation: CASSWGDGNTIYF.

V and J are TRBV7-9 and TRBJ2-5; 9 bases fit TRBD2. Trimming removed 7 bases from V and 2 bases from J; junction bases left unmatched: 5. CDR3 size: 14 residues. Germline loops: CDR1 SEHNR, CDR2 FQNEAQ (reference sequence). The CDR3 sequence is CASTVAGAQETQYF. The CDR3 nucleotides are TGTGCCAGCACGGTAGCGGGGGCTCAAGAGACCCAGTACTTC.

V and J are TRBV11-3 and TRBJ2-1; 9 bases are shared with TRBD1. Germline assignment: CDR1 SGHNT and CDR2 YENEEA. V trimming: 4 bases; J trimming: 9 bases; junction bases outside the gene matches: 10. CDR3 size: 15 residues. This CDR3 is CASSSHRDRVGEQFF. The CDR3 nucleotides read TGTGCCAGCAGCTCTCACCGGGACAGGGTGGGTGAGCAGTTCTTC.

This clone turned up a few times. The V call is TRBV2, the J call TRBJ1-4; tentatively, D is TRBD1 (5 bases). This CDR3 has 16 residues. CDR1 is SNHLY, CDR2 FYNNEI, per germline. The V end was cut by 6 bases, the J end by 5 bases, with 19 bases between. The CDR3 DNA sequence: TGTGCCAGCAGCCACCACCCGACAGCCGAGAATGAAAAACTGTTTTTT. This translates into CASSHHPTAENEKLFF.

The rearrangement uses TRBV6-6 and TRBJ2-3; D call uncertain. V was cut by 5 bases and J by 1 base, with 4 bases left in between. Germline V CDR1 and CDR2: MNHNY, SVGAGI (reference sequence). This CDR3 spans 12 amino acids. The CDR3 DNA reads TGTGCCAGCAGTCCCGGCACAGATACGCAGTATTTT. Its protein is CASSPGTDTQYF.

This chain joins TRBV7-3 and TRBJ2-3; 8 positions agree with TRBD2. J gave up 2 bases and V 4 bases, and 5 bases lay outside the gene matches. Germline CDR1 reads SGHTA; CDR2 reads FQGTGA. The CDR3 sequence is 15 residues long. The CDR3 region is CASSSSSGATDTQYF. The CDR3 DNA reads as TGTGCCAGCAGCTCCAGTAGCGGGGCCACAGATACGCAGTATTTT.

The chain couples TRBV11-2 to TRBJ2-1, with 9 bases fitting TRBD1. Germline V lookup: CDR1 SGHAT, CDR2 FQNNGV. The CDR3 length is 16 residues. The ends lost 5 bases at V and 4 bases at J; junction bases unmatched: 9. The CDR3 reads CASSLRRDRAYNEQFF. CDR3 bases: TGTGCCAGCAGCCTCCGGAGGGACAGGGCTTACAATGAGCAGTTCTTC.

The CDR3, as DNA: TGTGCCAGTAGTACATCAGGGGGTTACGAGCAGTACGTC. It encodes CASSTSGGYEQYV. This rearrangement joins TRBV19 to TRBJ2-7; 7 positions match TRBD1. In germline, CDR1 is LNHDA, CDR2 SQIVND (reference sequence). The CDR3 contains 13 residues. J lost 4 bases, V lost 4 bases, and 4 bases had no gene match.

This clone was counted once. V is TRBV7-8 and J is TRBJ1-5; 7 nucleotides match TRBD1. Trimming cost V 0 bases and J 1 base; bases outside gene matches: 0. This CDR3 is built from 15 residues. The germline V gene has CDR1 SGHVS and CDR2 FQNEAQ. The CDR3 DNA reads as TGTGCCAGCAGCTTAGCGGGACAGAGCAATCAGCCCCAGCATTTT. This sequence encodes CASSLAGQSNQPQHF.

This chain connects TRBV10-3 to TRBJ2-3; 10 positions match TRBD2. Germline loops: CDR1 ENHRY, CDR2 SYGVKD. Unmatched junction bases numbered 10, after V lost 4 bases and J lost 0 bases. The CDR3 sequence is 18 residues long. The CDR3 nucleotides read TGTGCCATCAGTGGGAGAGGTAGCGGGGGGACTAGCACAGATACGCAGTATTTT. Protein product: CAISGRGSGGTSTDTQYF.

The V call is TRBV29-1, the J call TRBJ2-1, with 8 bases identical to TRBD1. After removal of 4 bases from V and 6 bases from J, the junction contained 8 bases not matched to a gene. The CDR3 spans 14 residues. From germline, CDR1 is SQVTM and CDR2 ANQGSEA. Here the CDR3 DNA reads TGCAGCGTTGTAGGGCAGGGGGCGAGCAATGAGCAGTTCTTC. Translating gives CSVVGQGASNEQFF.

The genes are TRBV27 and TRBJ1-2; weak D call: TRBD1 (6 bases). CDR1 and CDR2 from the germline V gene are MNHEY and SMNVEV (reference sequence). This CDR3 spans 13 amino acids. V was cut by 9 bases and J by 4 bases, with 15 bases left in between. CDR3: CASKRGGAYGYTF. The CDR3 DNA reads TGTGCCAGTAAAAGAGGGGGGGCCTATGGCTACACCTTC.

This clone turned up a few times. The chain combines TRBV6-5 with TRBJ1-4, with 8 bases lining up with TRBD1. Per germline, CDR1 MNHEY and CDR2 SVGAGI. J was trimmed by 8 bases and V by 6 bases; bases with no gene match: 8. The CDR3 length is 14 residues. CDR3 in amino acids: CASRQGQGGEKLFF. CDR3 nucleotides: TGTGCCAGCAGGCAAGGACAGGGCGGAGAAAAACTGTTTTTT.

This sequence joins TRBV5-6 and TRBJ1-1, with TRBD1 matching over 7 bases. This CDR3 comprises 17 residues. The germline V gene has CDR1 SGHDT and CDR2 YYEEEE. Trimming at V came to 1 base and at J to 3 bases, leaving 12 bases not matched to a gene. The DNA of the CDR3 is TGTGCCAGCAGCTTGCTATTGGACAGGCCAGGGGACACTGAAGCTTTCTTT. Translation gives CASSLLLDRPGDTEAFF.

The V gene is TRBV3-1 (or the pseudogene TRBV3-2), the J gene TRBJ1-3, with no clear D. Trimming pared 1 base from V and 2 bases from J, leaving 9 bases between. CDR3 size: 15 residues. Germline CDR1 LGHDT, CDR2 YNNKEL (reference sequence). The chain's CDR3 is CASSQGAGTGNTIYF. In DNA form, the CDR3 reads TGTGCCAGCAGCCAAGGTGCGGGGACTGGAAACACCATATATTTT.

V gene TRBV7-3 combines with J gene TRBJ1-3, with D maybe TRBD1 (6 bases). Germline V gene sequence: CDR1 SGHTA, CDR2 FQGTGA. The CDR3 sequence is 16 residues long. The V end lost 5 bases, the J end lost 4 bases, and 18 bases lay between the germline ends. Written as DNA, the CDR3 is TGTGCCAGCAGCCCCTGGGGGCCGGCGGGCGGAAACACCATATATTTT. Translating gives CASSPWGPAGGNTIYF. The complete variable domain, with remaining parts taken from reference TRBV7-3 and TRBJ1-3, reads GAGVSQTPSNKVTEKGKYVELRCDPISGHTALYWYRQSLGQGPEFLIYFQGTGAADDSGLPNDRFFAVRPEGSVSTLKIQRTERGDSAVYLCASSPWGPAGGNTIYFGEGSWLTVV.